Listed below are T cell receptor beta chains from one sample, sequenced in a study of blood T cells in healthy people across ages. MiXCR, applied by TCRdb to the 5' RACE reads, yields one record per CDR3 protein. The table has 550,000 to 750,000 distinct CDR3 sequences, around a fifth seen once. What was sequenced was blood. All receptors derive from a man aged 70 or older in good health. The CDR3 runs from the conserved cysteine through the conserved F or W. D genes are given only for firm matches. The size field is filled for only some rows; it gives once, few, many or a size class.

>few|TRBV3-1|TRBJ1-3|.
TGTGCCAGCAGCCAAGAATCCGGAAACACCATATATTTT
CASSQESGNTIYF
>once|TRBV20-1|TRBJ2-4|.
TGCAGTGCTAGTATGCAGAACATTCAGTACTTC
CSASMQNIQYF
>many|TRBV12-3/TRBV12-4|TRBJ2-3|.
TGTGCCAGCAGAAGTAGTGGCACAGATACGCAGTATTTT
CASRSSGTDTQYF
>few|TRBV5-1|TRBJ2-7|.
TGCGCCAGCAGCTTGGTTAGAGGGAGCACTACCTCGAGCTCCTACGAGCAGTACTTC
CASSLVRGSTTSSSYEQYF
>.|TRBV28|TRBJ1-1|.
TGTGCCAGCAGTTTCTATGGCACTGAAGCTTTCTTT
CASSFYGTEAFF
>.|TRBV2|TRBJ2-7|.
TGTGCCATCCCTGGGGCTAGCCAATACGAGCAGTACTTC
CAIPGASQYEQYF
>.|TRBV6-5|TRBJ2-5|TRBD2
TGTACTAGCGGGAGGTACCAAGAGACCCAGTACTTC
CTSGRYQETQYF
>.|TRBV5-8|TRBJ1-5|.
TGTGCCAGCAGCTTTGCCAGGGCTAATCAGCCCCAGCATTTT
CASSFARANQPQHF
>.|TRBV10-3|TRBJ2-1|TRBD1
TGTGCCATCAGCTCCGGACAGGGGGCGAATAATGAGCAGTTCTTC
CAISSGQGANNEQFF
>.|TRBV20-1|TRBJ1-2|.
TGCAGTGCTTACCTACAGGGAGGGTATGGCTACACCTTC
CSAYLQGGYGYTF
>.|TRBV5-5|TRBJ2-7|TRBD1
TGTGCCAGCAGCTTGGGAGGGACAGGGAACGAGCAGTACTTC
CASSLGGTGNEQYF
>.|TRBV6-1|TRBJ2-5|TRBD2
TGTGCCAGCAGTAAAGCGGGACTGACGACGGAGACCCAGTACTTC
CASSKAGLTTETQYF
>.|TRBV20-1|TRBJ2-3|TRBD1
TGCAGCGTTCGGACAGGGCCTGGAAAAGATACGCAGTATTTT
CSVRTGPGKDTQYF
>.|TRBV5-4|TRBJ2-3|TRBD1
TGTGCCAGCAGCCACGGACAGGGGTTAGATACGCAGTATTTT
CASSHGQGLDTQYF
>few|TRBV20-1|TRBJ1-1|.
TGCAGTGCTAGAGGGTCGCGCACTGAAGCTTTCTTT
CSARGSRTEAFF
>.|TRBV6-6|TRBJ2-7|TRBD1
TGTGCCAGCAGTTTGGACAGGGCCACAAACGAGCAGTACTTC
CASSLDRATNEQYF
>.|TRBV5-1|TRBJ2-2|TRBD2
TGCGCCAGCAGCCCTAAAGCGGGAGACACCGGGGAGCTGTTTTTT
CASSPKAGDTGELFF
>few|TRBV6-2/TRBV6-3|TRBJ2-7|.
TGTGCCAGCAGTTACTCGCTCCCTTCCTACGAGCAGTACTTC
CASSYSLPSYEQYF
>few|TRBV7-9|TRBJ2-3|TRBD1
TGTGCCAGCCCGCCCCGGGACAGGGATTTAGATACGCAGTATTTT
CASPPRDRDLDTQYF
>many|TRBV18|TRBJ1-2|.
TGTGCCAGCTCACCACCGGCGCGGGGGACCTATGGCTACACCTTC
CASSPPARGTYGYTF
>.|TRBV3-1|TRBJ1-2|.
TGTGCCAGCAGCCAAGGTTGGGAGAGTGGCTACACCTTC
CASSQGWESGYTF
>.|TRBV11-1|TRBJ1-2|.
TGTGCCAGCAGCTTCAATGGAGAAGGCTATACCTTC
CASSFNGEGYTF
>few|TRBV5-5|TRBJ2-5|.
TGTGCCAGCAGCAAACCCCAGGGGGGAGAGACCCAGTACTTC
CASSKPQGGETQYF
>.|TRBV4-1|TRBJ2-5|TRBD2
TGCGCCAGCAGCCAAGTTGGAGGTCTCGGGGGGGAGACCCAGTACTTC
CASSQVGGLGGETQYF
>few|TRBV5-5|TRBJ2-4|.
TGTGCCAGCAGCTTGGGGGGGGTAAACATTCAGTACTTC
CASSLGGVNIQYF
>many|TRBV10-3|TRBJ2-7|.
TGTGCCATCAGTGAAGGGGGAGAATACGAGCAGTACTTC
CAISEGGEYEQYF